This T cell receptor (beta chain) was identified during a study of early T cells in non-severe SARS-CoV-2 infection. In this sample, this clonotype turned up many times. Individual cDNA molecules received unique molecular identifiers. TCRdb itself ran the 5' RACE reads through MiXCR, one entry per CDR3 protein. There are about 80,000 distinct CDR3 sequences in the sample; more than 9% occur only once, and about 4.6% lies in the top ten. The CDR3 runs to 13 residues. The V and J ends lost 4 bases and 6 bases respectively, with 10 bases between them. The sample consisted of whole blood. V usage is TRBV12-3 or TRBV12-4 and J usage is TRBJ1-5, with D unresolved. This TCR was recovered from an adult who was a healthcare worker with PCR-confirmed SARS-CoV-2 infection or an uninfected control (not recorded which). Written as DNA, the CDR3 is TGTGCCAGCAGTTCAGGTATGCCTCAGCCCCAGCATTTT. The encoded protein is CASSSGMPQPQHF.